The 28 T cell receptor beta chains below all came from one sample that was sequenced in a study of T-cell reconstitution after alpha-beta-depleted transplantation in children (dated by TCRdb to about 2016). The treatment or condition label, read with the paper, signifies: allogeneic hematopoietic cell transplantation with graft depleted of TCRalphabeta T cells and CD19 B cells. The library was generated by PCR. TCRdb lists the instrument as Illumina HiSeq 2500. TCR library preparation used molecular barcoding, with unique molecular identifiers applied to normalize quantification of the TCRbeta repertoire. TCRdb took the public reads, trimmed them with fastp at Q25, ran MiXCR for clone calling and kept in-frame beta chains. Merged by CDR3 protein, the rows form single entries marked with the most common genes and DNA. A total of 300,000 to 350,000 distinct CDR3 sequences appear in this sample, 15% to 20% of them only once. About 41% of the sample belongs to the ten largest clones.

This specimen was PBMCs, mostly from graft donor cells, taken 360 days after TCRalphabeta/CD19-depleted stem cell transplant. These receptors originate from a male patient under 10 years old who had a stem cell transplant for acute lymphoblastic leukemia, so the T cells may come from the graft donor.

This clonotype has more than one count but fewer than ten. The CDR3 sequence is CASSLGWSTTDTQYF. CDR3 sequence (DNA): TGTGCCAGCAGTTTGGGGTGGAGTACCACAGATACGCAGTATTTT. The J gene is TRBJ2-3, the V gene TRBV28; D gene uncertain. This CDR3 comprises 15 residues. The V gene's germline CDR1 is MDHEN and CDR2 SYDVKM. V lost 3 bases, J lost 2 bases, and 12 bases lay in between.

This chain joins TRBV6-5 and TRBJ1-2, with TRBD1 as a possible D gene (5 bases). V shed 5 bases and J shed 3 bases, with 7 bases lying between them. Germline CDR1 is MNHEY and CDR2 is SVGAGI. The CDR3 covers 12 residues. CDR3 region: CASSQGHYGYTF. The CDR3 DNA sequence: TGTGCCAGCAGTCAGGGCCACTATGGCTACACCTTC.

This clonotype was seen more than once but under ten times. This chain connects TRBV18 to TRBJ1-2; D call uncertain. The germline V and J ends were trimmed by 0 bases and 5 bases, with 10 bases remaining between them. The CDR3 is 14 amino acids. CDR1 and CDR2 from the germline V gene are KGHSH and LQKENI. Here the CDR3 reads CASSPPEVAYGYTF. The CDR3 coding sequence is TGTGCCAGCTCACCACCGGAGGTTGCTTATGGCTACACCTTC.

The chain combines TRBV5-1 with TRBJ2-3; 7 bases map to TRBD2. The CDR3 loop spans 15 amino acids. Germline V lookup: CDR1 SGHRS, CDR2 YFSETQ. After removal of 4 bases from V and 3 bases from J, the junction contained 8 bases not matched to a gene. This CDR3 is CASSPPGGLTDTQYF. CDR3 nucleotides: TGCGCCAGCAGCCCCCCGGGGGGTCTGACAGATACGCAGTATTTT.

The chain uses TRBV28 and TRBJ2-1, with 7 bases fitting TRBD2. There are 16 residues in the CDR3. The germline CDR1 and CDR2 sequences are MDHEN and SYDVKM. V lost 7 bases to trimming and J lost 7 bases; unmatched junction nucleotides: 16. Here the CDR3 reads CASNLGKAGEGNEQFF. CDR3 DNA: TGTGCCAGCAACCTAGGGAAGGCGGGGGAGGGGAATGAGCAGTTCTTC.

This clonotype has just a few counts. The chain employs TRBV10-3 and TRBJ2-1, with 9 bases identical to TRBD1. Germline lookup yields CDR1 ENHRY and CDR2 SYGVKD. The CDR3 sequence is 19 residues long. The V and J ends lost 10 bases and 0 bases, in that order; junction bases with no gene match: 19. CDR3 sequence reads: CATSGRQGGLASSYNEQFF. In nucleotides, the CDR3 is TGTGCCACGAGTGGGAGACAGGGGGGCCTAGCGAGCTCCTACAATGAGCAGTTCTTC.

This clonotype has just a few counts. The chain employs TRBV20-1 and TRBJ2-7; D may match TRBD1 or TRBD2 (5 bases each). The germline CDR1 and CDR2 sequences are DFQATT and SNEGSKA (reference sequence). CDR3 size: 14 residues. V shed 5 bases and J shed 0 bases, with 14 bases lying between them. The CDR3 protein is CSALGTGLSYEQYF. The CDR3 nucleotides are TGCAGTGCTTTAGGGACCGGACTCTCCTACGAGCAGTACTTC.

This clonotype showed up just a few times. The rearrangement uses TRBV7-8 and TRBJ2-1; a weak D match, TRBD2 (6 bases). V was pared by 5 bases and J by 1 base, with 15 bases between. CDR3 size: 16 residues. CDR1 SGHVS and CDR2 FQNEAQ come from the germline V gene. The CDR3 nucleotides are TGTGCCAGCAGCGCCTGGAGGGCGGGATCCTACAATGAGCAGTTCTTC. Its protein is CASSAWRAGSYNEQFF.

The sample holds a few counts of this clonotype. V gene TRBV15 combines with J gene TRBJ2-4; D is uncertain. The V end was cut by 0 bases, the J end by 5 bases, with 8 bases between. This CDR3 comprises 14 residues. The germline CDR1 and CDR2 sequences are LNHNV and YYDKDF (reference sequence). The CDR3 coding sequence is TGTGCCACCAGCAGAGATTTGGCAGAAAACATTCAGTACTTC. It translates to CATSRDLAENIQYF.

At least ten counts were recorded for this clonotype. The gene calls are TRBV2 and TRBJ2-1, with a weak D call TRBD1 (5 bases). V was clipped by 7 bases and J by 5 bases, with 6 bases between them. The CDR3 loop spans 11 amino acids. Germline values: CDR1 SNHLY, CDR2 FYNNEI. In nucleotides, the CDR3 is TGTGCCAGCACCAGGGACAATGAGCAGTTCTTC. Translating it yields CASTRDNEQFF. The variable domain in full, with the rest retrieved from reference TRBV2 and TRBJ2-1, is EPEVTQTPSHQVTQMGQEVILRCVPISNHLYFYWYRQILGQKVEFLVSFYNNEISEKSEIFDDQFSVERPDGSNFTLKIRSTKLEDSAMYFCASTRDNEQFFGPGTRLTVL.

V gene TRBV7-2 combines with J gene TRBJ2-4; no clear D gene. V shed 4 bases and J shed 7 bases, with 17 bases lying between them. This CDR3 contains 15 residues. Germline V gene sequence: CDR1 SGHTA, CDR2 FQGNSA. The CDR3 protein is CASSSQRVLNNIQYF. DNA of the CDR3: TGTGCCAGCAGCTCTCAGCGCGTACTCAATAACATTCAGTACTTC.

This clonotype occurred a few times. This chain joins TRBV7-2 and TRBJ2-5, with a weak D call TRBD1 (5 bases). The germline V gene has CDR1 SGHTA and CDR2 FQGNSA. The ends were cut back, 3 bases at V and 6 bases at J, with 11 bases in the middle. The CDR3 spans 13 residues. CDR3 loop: CASSLGLVQTQYF. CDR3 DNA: TGTGCCAGCAGCTTGGGGCTCGTGCAGACCCAGTACTTC.

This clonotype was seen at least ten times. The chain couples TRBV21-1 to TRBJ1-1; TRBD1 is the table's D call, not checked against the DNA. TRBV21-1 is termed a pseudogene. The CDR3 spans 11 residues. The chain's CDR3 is CASRRTGEAFF. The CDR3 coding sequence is TGTGCCAGCAGACGGACAGGTGAAGCTTTCTTT.

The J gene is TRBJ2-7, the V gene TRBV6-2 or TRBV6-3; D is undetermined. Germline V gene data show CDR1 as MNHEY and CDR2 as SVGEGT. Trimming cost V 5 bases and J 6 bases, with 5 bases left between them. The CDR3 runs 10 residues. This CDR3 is CASSGFEQYF. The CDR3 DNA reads TGTGCCAGCAGTGGGTTCGAGCAGTACTTC.

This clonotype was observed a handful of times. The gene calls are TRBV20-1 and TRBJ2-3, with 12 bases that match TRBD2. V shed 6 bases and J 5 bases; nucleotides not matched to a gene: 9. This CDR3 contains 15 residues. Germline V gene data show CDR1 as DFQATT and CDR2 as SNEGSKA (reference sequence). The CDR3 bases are TGCAGTGCCCCGCCTAGCGGGAGGGGGAGAGATACGCAGTATTTT. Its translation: CSAPPSGRGRDTQYF.

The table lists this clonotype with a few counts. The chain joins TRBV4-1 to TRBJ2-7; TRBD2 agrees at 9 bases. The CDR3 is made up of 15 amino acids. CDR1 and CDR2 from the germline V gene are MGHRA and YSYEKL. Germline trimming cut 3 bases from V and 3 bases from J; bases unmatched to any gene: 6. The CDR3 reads CASSQATSGNYEQYF. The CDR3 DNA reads TGCGCCAGCAGCCAGGCGACTAGCGGAAACTACGAGCAGTACTTC.

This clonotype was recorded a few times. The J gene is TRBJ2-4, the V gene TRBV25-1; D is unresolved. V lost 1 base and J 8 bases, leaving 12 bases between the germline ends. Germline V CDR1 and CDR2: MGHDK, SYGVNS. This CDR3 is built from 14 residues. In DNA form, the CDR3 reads TGTGCCAGCAGTGAATCGATTAGCCTGGACATTCAGTACTTC. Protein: CASSESISLDIQYF.

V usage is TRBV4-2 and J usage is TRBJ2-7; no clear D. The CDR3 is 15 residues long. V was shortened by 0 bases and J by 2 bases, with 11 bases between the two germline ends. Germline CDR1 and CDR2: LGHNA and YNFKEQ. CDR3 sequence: CASSQDYWIPYEQYF. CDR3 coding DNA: TGTGCCAGCAGCCAAGATTACTGGATTCCCTACGAGCAGTACTTC.

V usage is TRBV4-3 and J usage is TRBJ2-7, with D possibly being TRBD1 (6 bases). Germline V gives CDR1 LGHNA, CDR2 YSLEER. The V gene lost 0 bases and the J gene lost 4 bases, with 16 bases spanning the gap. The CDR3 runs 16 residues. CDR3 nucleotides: TGCGCCAGCAGCCAAGATTGGCCGGGACAATCATACGAGCAGTACTTC. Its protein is CASSQDWPGQSYEQYF.

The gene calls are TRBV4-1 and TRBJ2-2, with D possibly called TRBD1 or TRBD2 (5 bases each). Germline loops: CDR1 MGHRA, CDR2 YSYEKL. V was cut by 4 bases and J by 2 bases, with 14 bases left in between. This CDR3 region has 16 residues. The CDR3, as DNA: TGCGCCAGCAGCCCTCTCCGGGACCCTAACACCGGGGAGCTGTTTTTT. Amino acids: CASSPLRDPNTGELFF.

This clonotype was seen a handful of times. The CDR3: CSAITAGTGYNEQFF. The DNA of the CDR3 is TGCAGTGCGATCACAGCCGGGACAGGGTACAATGAGCAGTTCTTC. The chain links TRBV20-1 to TRBJ2-1; 9 bases map to TRBD1. V dropped 6 bases and J dropped 4; count of bases not matched to a gene: 10. Germline CDR1 reads DFQATT; CDR2 reads SNEGSKA (reference sequence). This CDR3 has 15 amino acids.

The DNA of the CDR3 is TGTGCCAGCAGTTTTCTAAGTGGGGCTTCGGGCTACAATGAGCAGTTCTTC. Translated, it gives CASSFLSGASGYNEQFF. The V and J genes are TRBV28 and TRBJ2-1; perhaps TRBD1 as D (5 bases). With 3 bases removed from V and 3 bases from J, the gap between germline ends came to 18 bases. Germline values: CDR1 MDHEN, CDR2 SYDVKM. The CDR3 runs to 17 residues.

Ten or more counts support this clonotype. Here the CDR3 reads CASSNRNTEAFF. DNA of the CDR3: TGTGCCAGCAGCAATAGAAACACTGAAGCTTTCTTT. V gene TRBV28 combines with J gene TRBJ1-1; no clear D gene. CDR1 is MDHEN and CDR2 is SYDVKM in the germline V gene. This CDR3 is 12 amino acids long. V lost 6 bases and J lost 2, with 7 bases in between.

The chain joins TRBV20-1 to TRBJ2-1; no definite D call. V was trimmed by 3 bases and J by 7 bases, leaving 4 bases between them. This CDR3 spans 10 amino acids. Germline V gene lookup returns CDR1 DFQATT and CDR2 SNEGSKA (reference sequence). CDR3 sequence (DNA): TGCAGTGCTAGTGCTAATGAGCAGTTCTTC. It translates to CSASANEQFF.

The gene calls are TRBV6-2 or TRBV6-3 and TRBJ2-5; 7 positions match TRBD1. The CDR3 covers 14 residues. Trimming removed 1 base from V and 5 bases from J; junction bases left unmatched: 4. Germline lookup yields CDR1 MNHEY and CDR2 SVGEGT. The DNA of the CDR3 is TGTGCCAGCAGTTACTTGACAGGGCTGGAGACCCAGTACTTC. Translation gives CASSYLTGLETQYF.

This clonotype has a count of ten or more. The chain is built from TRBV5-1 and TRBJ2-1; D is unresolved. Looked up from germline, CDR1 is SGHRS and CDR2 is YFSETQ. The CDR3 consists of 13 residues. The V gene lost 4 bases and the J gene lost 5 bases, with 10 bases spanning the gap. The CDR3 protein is CASSNQANNEQFF. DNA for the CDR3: TGCGCCAGCAGCAATCAGGCGAACAATGAGCAGTTCTTC.

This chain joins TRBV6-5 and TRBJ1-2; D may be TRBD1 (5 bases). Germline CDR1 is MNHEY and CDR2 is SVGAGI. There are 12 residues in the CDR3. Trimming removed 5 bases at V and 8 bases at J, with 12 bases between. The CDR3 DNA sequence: TGTGCCAGCAGTACTCGCCCAGGGGGCTACACCTTC. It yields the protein CASSTRPGGYTF.

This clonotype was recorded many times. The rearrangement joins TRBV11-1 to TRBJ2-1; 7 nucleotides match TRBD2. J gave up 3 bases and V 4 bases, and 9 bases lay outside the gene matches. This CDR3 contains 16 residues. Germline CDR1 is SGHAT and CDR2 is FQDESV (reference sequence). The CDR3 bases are TGTGCCAGCAGCTCCCCCGGGAGGTCTAGCTACAATGAGCAGTTCTTC. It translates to CASSSPGRSSYNEQFF.